This TCR beta chain appears in the sequencing data of a study of blood T cell repertoires in COVID-19. Study as a whole: Spain, Italy and the United States supplied samples that represented acute and convalescent COVID-19. Nucleic acid was either cDNA or gDNA, and it came from T cells, B-cell-depleted T cells, or PBMCs.

Trimming cost V 4 bases and J 2 bases; bases outside gene matches: 4. This CDR3 is built from 16 residues. Germline CDR1 MNHEY, CDR2 SVGAGI. As processed by the authors: How many nucleated cells were present was estimated from reference gene primer amplification. Data came from immunoSEQ multiplex PCR; TCRdb stores just in-frame clones and leaves some out. That table furnishes V, J and clone size, whereas the DNA furnished D and trimming. The sample yields 350,000 to 550,000 clones, around 89% seen once. This TCR came from a woman aged 25 to 39 with acute or convalescent COVID-19. Specimen: peripheral blood. The genes are TRBV6-5 and TRBJ2-2; TRBD2 aligns across 10 bases. The CDR3 here is CASSFSGGYNTGELFF. The DNA of the CDR3 is TGTGCCAGCAGTTTTAGCGGGGGGTATAACACCGGGGAGCTGTTTTTT.